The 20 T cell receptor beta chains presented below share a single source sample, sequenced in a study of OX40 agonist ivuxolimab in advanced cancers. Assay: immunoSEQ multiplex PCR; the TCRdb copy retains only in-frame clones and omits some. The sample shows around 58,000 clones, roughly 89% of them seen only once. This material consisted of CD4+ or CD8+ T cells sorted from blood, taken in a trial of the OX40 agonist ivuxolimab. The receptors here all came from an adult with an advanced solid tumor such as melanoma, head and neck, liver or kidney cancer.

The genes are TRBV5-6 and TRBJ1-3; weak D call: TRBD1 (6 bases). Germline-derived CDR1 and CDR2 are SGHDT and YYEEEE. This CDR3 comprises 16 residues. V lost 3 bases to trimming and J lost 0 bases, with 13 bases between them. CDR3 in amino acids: CASSYRAPRSGNTIYF. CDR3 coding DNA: TGTGCCAGCAGCTACAGGGCCCCTCGCTCTGGAAACACCATATATTTT.

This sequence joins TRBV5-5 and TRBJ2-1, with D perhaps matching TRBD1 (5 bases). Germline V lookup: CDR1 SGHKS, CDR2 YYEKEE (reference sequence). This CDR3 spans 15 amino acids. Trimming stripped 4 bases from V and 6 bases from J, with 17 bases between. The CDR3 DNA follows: TGTGCCAGCAGCCAGGCGGCAGGGCGGCGCAATGAGCAGTTCTTC. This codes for CASSQAAGRRNEQFF.

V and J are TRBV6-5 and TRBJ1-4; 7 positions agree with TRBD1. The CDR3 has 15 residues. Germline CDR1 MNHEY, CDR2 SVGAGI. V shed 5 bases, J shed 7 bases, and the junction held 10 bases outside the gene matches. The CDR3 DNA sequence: TGTGCCAGCAGTGGGGACAGTGGCGGGAGTGAAAAACTGTTTTTT. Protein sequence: CASSGDSGGSEKLFF.

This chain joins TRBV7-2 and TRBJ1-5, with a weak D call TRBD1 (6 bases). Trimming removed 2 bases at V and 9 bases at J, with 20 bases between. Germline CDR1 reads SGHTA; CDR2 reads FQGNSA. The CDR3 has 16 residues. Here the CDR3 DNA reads TGTGCCAGCAGCTTACAGGGGATCCCCGGGGCAGCGCCCCAGCATTTT. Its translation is CASSLQGIPGAAPQHF.

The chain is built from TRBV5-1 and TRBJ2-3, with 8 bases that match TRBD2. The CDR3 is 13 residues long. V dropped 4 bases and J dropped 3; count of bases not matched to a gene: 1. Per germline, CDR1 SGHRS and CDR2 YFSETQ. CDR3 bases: TGCGCCAGCAGCCGGGGGGGTACAGATACGCAGTATTTT. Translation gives CASSRGGTDTQYF.

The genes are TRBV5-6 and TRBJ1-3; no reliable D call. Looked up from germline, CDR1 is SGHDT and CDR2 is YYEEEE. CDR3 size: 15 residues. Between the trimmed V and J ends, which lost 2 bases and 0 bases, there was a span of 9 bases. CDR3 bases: TGTGCCAGCAGCTTCGCAGGTTCCTCTGGAAACACCATATATTTT. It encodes CASSFAGSSGNTIYF.

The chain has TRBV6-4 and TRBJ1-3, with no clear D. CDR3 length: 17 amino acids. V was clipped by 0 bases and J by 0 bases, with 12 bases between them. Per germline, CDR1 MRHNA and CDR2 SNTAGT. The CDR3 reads CASSDSKGSSSGNTIYF. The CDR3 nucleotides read TGTGCCAGCAGTGACTCGAAAGGGTCTAGCTCTGGAAACACCATATATTTT.

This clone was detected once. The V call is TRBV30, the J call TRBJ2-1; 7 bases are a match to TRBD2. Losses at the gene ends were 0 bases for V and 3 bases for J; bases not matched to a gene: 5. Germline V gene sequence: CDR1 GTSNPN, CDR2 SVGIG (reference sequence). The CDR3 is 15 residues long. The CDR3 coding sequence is TGTGCCTGGAGTGTAGGCGGGAGTGTCTACAATGAGCAGTTCTTC. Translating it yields CAWSVGGSVYNEQFF.

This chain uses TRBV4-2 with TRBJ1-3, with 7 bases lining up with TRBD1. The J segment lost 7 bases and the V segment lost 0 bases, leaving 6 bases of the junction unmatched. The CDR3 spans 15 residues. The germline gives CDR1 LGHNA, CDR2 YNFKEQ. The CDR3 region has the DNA TGTGCCAGCAGCCAAGAATTTCAGGGGGGTAACACCATATATTTT. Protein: CASSQEFQGGNTIYF.

The CDR3 is CASSARTGGRDTEAFF. The DNA for the CDR3 is TGTGCCAGTAGTGCCCGGACAGGGGGCAGGGACACTGAAGCTTTCTTT. This chain links TRBV19 with TRBJ1-1; 11 nucleotides line up with TRBD1. The J segment lost 3 bases and the V segment lost 5 bases, leaving 8 bases of the junction unmatched. Germline CDR1 is LNHDA and CDR2 is SQIVND (reference sequence). This CDR3 has 16 amino acids.

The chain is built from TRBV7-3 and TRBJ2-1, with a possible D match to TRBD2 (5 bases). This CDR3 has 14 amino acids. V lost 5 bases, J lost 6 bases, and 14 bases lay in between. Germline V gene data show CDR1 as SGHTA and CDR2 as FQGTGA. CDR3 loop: CASSPNRLANEQFF. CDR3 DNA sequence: TGTGCCAGCAGCCCGAACCGGCTAGCCAATGAGCAGTTCTTC.

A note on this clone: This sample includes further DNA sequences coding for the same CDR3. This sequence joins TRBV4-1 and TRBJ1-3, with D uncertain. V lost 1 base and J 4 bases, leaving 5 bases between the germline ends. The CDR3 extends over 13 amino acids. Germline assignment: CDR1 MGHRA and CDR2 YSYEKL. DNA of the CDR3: TGCGCCAGCAGCCAAGGTGCAGGAAACACCATATATTTT. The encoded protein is CASSQGAGNTIYF.

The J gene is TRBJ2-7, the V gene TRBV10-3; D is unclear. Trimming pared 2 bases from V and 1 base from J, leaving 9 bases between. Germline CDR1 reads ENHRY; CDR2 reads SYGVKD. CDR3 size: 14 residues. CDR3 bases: TGTGCCATCAGTGAGCGAGACCAGTCCTACGAGCAGTACTTC. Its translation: CAISERDQSYEQYF.

This chain's CDR3 is CASSIELAGLQETQYF. CDR3 DNA: TGTGCCAGTAGTATAGAATTAGCGGGACTCCAAGAGACCCAGTACTTC. The chain employs TRBV19 and TRBJ2-5; 8 bases are shared with TRBD2. The germline V gene has CDR1 LNHDA and CDR2 SQIVND (reference sequence). CDR3 length: 16 residues. Trimming removed 0 bases from V and 1 base from J; junction bases left unmatched: 4.

CDR3 loop: CSVELPGHSNEKLFF. The DNA for the CDR3 is TGCAGCGTTGAGTTGCCGGGACACAGTAATGAAAAACTGTTTTTT. The gene calls are TRBV29-1 and TRBJ1-4; maybe TRBD1 (6 bases). This CDR3 spans 15 amino acids. The V gene's germline CDR1 is SQVTM and CDR2 ANQGSEA. V was clipped by 3 bases and J by 4 bases, with 15 bases between them.

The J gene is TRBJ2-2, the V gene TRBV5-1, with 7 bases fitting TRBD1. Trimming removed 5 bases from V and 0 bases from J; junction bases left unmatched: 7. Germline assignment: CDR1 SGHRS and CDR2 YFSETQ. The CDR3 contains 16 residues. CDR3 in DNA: TGCGCCAGCAGACGCACAGGGGCTGCGAACACCGGGGAGCTGTTTTTT. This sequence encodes CASRRTGAANTGELFF.

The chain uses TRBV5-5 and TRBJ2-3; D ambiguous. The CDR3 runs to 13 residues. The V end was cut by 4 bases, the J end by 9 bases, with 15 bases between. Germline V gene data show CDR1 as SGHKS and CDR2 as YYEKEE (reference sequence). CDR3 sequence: CASSPGSELTQYF. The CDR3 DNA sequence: TGTGCCAGCAGCCCCGGGTCCGAGTTGACGCAGTATTTT.

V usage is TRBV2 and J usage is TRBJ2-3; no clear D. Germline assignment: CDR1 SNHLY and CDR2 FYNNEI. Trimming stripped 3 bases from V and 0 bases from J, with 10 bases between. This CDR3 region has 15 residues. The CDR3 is CASSEDGASTDTQYF. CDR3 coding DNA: TGTGCCAGCAGTGAGGATGGAGCTAGCACAGATACGCAGTATTTT.

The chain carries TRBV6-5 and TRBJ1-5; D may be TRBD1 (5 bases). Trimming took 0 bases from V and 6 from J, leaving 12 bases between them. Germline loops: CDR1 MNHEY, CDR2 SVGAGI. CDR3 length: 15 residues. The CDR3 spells CASSYSTGAGQPQHF. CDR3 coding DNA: TGTGCCAGCAGTTACTCGACCGGGGCTGGTCAGCCCCAGCATTTT.

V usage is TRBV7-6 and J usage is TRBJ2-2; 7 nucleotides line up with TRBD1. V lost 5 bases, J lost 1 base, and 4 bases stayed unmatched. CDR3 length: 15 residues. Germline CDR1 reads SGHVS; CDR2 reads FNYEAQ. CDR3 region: CASSARTGNTGELFF. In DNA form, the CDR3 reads TGTGCCAGCAGCGCCCGGACAGGGAACACCGGGGAGCTGTTTTTT. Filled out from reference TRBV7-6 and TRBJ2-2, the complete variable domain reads GAGVSQSPRYKVTKRGQDVALRCDPISGHVSLYWYRQALGQGPEFLTYFNYEAQQDKSGLPNDRFSAERPEGSISTLTIQRTEQRDSAMYRCASSARTGNTGELFFGEGSRLTVL.